A single sample gave rise to the 11 T cell receptor beta chains below, sequenced in a study of blood T cells in healthy people across ages (dated by TCRdb to between 2015 and 2016). Library construction relied on 5' RACE. Reads for this sample came from an Illumina HiSeq 2500. The second PCR ran for roughly 7 to 12 cycles and used a J-beta primer mix along with a sample-barcoded 5' primer. TCRdb itself trimmed the public reads at Q25 with fastp, ran MiXCR and retained productive beta chains. Each record represents a unique CDR3 protein, reported with the most common genes and DNA among its rows. The sample records more than 1,000,000 distinct CDR3 sequences, approximately 26% of which are singletons. Of the sample, about 0.72% is held by the ten largest clones. The same specimen was also included in a second study, on T cells of mothers and their children.

Sequenced: blood. The receptor source for this set is a girl aged 2-10 years in good health.

CDR3 DNA sequence: TGTGCCAGCAGTTTCGGGCAGACCGGGACCGCACTATTAGAAAAACTGTTTTTT. Protein: CASSFGQTGTALLEKLFF. The V call is TRBV12-3 or TRBV12-4, the J call TRBJ1-4, with D possibly matching TRBD1 (5 bases). The V end was cut by 3 bases, the J end by 8 bases, with 25 bases between. This CDR3 spans 18 amino acids.

There are a few counts of this clonotype. The rearrangement joins TRBV7-9 to TRBJ2-5, with TRBD2 matching 10 bases. The germline CDR1 and CDR2 sequences are SEHNR and FQNEAQ (reference sequence). With V trimmed by 2 bases and J by 5 bases, 5 bases remained unmatched. The CDR3 loop spans 15 amino acids. The CDR3 DNA reads TGTGCCAGCAGCTTACTAGCGGGAGAAGGGGAGACCCAGTACTTC. Amino acids: CASSLLAGEGETQYF.

This sequence joins TRBV7-9 and TRBJ2-2, with D maybe TRBD1 (6 bases). This CDR3 is 15 amino acids long. Looked up from germline, CDR1 is SEHNR and CDR2 is FQNEAQ (reference sequence). The ends were cut back, 10 bases at V and 2 bases at J, with 17 bases in the middle. In DNA, the CDR3 is TGTGCCACCGCCTACCGGGACACTAACACCGGGGAGCTGTTTTTT. Its translation is CATAYRDTNTGELFF.

This clonotype was observed a handful of times. This rearrangement joins TRBV4-1 to TRBJ1-4; maybe TRBD1 (5 bases). The length of the CDR3 is 15 residues. Looked up from germline, CDR1 is MGHRA and CDR2 is YSYEKL. Trimming took off 2 bases at V and 6 bases at J, with 13 bases between the two ends. The CDR3 region is CASSQPTASDEKLFF. In DNA, the CDR3 is TGCGCCAGCAGCCAACCGACAGCTTCGGATGAAAAACTGTTTTTT.

This clonotype was observed many times. V and J are TRBV7-9 and TRBJ1-4; D is undetermined. The V end lost 8 bases, the J end lost 7 bases, and 5 bases lay between the germline ends. This CDR3 spans 10 amino acids. Germline assignment: CDR1 SEHNR and CDR2 FQNEAQ (reference sequence). The CDR3 spells CASSGEKLFF. As DNA, the CDR3 is TGTGCCAGCTCGGGTGAAAAACTGTTTTTT.

Only a few counts were recorded for this clonotype. This sequence joins TRBV13 and TRBJ1-2, with TRBD1 identical over 7 bases. J gave up 10 bases and V 4 bases, and 15 bases lay outside the gene matches. The CDR3 extends over 15 amino acids. The germline gives CDR1 PRHDT, CDR2 FYEKMQ (reference sequence). CDR3 sequence (DNA): TGTGCCAGCAGCTACGGACCCCAGGGGACAGAGGACTACACCTTC. Its translation is CASSYGPQGTEDYTF.

The V gene is TRBV7-2, the J gene TRBJ1-2; D not resolved. V was trimmed by 2 bases and J by 8 bases, leaving 12 bases between them. Germline lookup yields CDR1 SGHTA and CDR2 FQGNSA. The CDR3 has 13 amino acids. CDR3 in DNA: TGTGCCAGCAGCTTACGGCCCCGAACGGGCTACACCTTC. It specifies CASSLRPRTGYTF.

This clonotype was seen a handful of times. The V call is TRBV28, the J call TRBJ2-3, with 7 bases identical to TRBD2. The trim removed 0 bases at V and 2 bases at J, leaving 17 bases unmatched. The CDR3 sequence is 20 residues long. Per the germline V gene, CDR1 is MDHEN and CDR2 is SYDVKM. The DNA for the CDR3 is TGTGCCAGCAGTTTATGGGGAAACCTATTAGCGGGCCAGACCACAGATACGCAGTATTTT. It translates to CASSLWGNLLAGQTTDTQYF.

The sample holds a few counts of this clonotype. The chain links TRBV7-2 to TRBJ2-7, with 7 bases that match TRBD1. With 5 bases clipped from V and 1 base from J, the junction kept 11 bases outside the gene matches. The germline V gene has CDR1 SGHTA and CDR2 FQGNSA. The CDR3 has 16 amino acids. CDR3 nucleotides: TGTGCCAGCAGCCGCTCCGGTACAGGGGCGTCCTACGAGCAGTACTTC. As protein: CASSRSGTGASYEQYF.

This clonotype showed up just once. The chain employs TRBV4-2 and TRBJ2-7; D unclear. This CDR3 has 12 residues. Trimming left V 1 base short and J 8 bases short, with 9 bases between. Looked up from germline, CDR1 is LGHNA and CDR2 is YNFKEQ. The CDR3 sequence is CASSQGPVQQYF. The CDR3, as DNA: TGTGCCAGCAGCCAAGGCCCGGTCCAGCAGTACTTC.

This clonotype has just a few counts. V and J are TRBV27 and TRBJ2-1, with 9 bases identical to TRBD2. Germline CDR1 is MNHEY and CDR2 is SMNVEV (reference sequence). This CDR3 is 16 amino acids long. V was pared by 2 bases and J by 6 bases, with 8 bases of the junction left unmatched. DNA for the CDR3: TGTGCCAGCAGTTTAAATAGCGGGAGCAAGACCAATGAGCAGTTCTTC. Its translation: CASSLNSGSKTNEQFF.